This TCR beta chain came from a study of blood T cell repertoires in COVID-19. Study in general: The analysed material was cDNA or gDNA that came from T cells, B-cell-depleted T cells, or PBMCs.

In the original processing: Researchers report that nucleated cell counts were estimated from reference gene primer amplification. Produced via immunoSEQ multiplex PCR; TCRdb's table is partial and in-frame only. D and trimming were read from the DNA, whereas the V and J calls and clone size are those reported in that table. The table lists some 180,000 clones, roughly 80% of them singletons. The V end was cut by 5 bases, the J end by 3 bases, with 14 bases between. CDR1 SGHTA and CDR2 FQGTGA come from the germline V gene. This CDR3 spans 15 amino acids. Someone with COVID-19 had been met by exposed participants within 2 weeks before study entry.

The sequence came from a man aged 60 to 69 who had been exposed to COVID-19. The chain uses TRBV7-3 and TRBJ2-1; the D gene is possibly TRBD2 (6 bases). Sequenced sample: PBMCs or T cells enriched from blood (not recorded which). CDR3 nucleotide sequence: TGTGCCAGCAGCCCAGCGGGTTGGGGCTACAATGAGCAGTTCTTC. It codes for CASSPAGWGYNEQFF. Based on the CDR3 plus reference TRBV7-3 and TRBJ2-1, the full variable domain is GAGVSQTPSNKVTEKGKYVELRCDPISGHTALYWYRQSLGQGPEFLIYFQGTGAADDSGLPNDRFFAVRPEGSVSTLKIQRTERGDSAVYLCASSPAGWGYNEQFFGPGTRLTVL.